This T cell receptor beta chain was documented in a study of regulatory T cells in long-lasting Graves disease. To make TCR beta libraries, researchers used iRepertoire HTBI primers and Arm-PCR of CDR3 regions. MiXCR was run by TCRdb on the multiplex PCR reads, yielding one entry per CDR3 protein. Of fewer than 450,000 distinct CDR3 sequences listed, around 16% are singletons. This clonotype turned up a few times. Its antigen is currently unknown. Study conclusions and caveats: Patients with persistent disease shared 2,741 public clonotypes, outpacing the approximately 920 shared by new patients. Persistent disease was characterized by preferential usage of TRBV28, TRBJ1-2 and TRBJ2-5. The study found lower TCR diversity in persistent Graves' patients than in newly diagnosed ones.

Indicated time point: newly diagnosed GD, antithyroid drugs for less than 3 months. After RNA was extracted from PBMCs, the TCR library was made from it. The CDR3 contains 14 residues. Trimming left V 8 bases short and J 2 bases short, with 15 bases between. The germline gives CDR1 SGHDN, CDR2 FVKESK. These sequences were also reported in another study, on T cells in Graves' hyperthyroidism and ophthalmopathy.

The sample in question was peripheral blood mononuclear cells (PBMCs), obtained at new diagnosis, from a patient treated with antithyroid drugs. The rearrangement joins TRBV14 to TRBJ1-2, with D unresolved. The receptor was isolated from a woman between 40 and 50 years old with Graves disease. CDR3 sequence: CASGRRDPNYGYTF. In nucleotides, the CDR3 is TGTGCCAGCGGCCGCCGAGACCCAAACTATGGCTACACCTTC.